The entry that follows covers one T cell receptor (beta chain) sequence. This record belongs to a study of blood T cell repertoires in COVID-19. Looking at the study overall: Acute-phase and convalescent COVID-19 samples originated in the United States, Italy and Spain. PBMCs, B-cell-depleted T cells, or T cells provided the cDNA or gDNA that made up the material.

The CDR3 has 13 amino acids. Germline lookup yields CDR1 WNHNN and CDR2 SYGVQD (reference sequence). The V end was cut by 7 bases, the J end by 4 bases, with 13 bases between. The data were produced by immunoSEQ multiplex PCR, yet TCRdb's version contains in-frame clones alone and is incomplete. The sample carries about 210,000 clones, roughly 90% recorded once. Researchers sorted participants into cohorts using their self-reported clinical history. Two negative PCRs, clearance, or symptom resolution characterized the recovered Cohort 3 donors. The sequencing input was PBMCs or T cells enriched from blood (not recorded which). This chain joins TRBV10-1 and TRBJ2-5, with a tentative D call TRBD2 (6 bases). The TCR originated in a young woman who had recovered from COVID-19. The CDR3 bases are TGCGCCAGCAATTCCGGGACTGGAGAGACCCAGTACTTC. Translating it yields CASNSGTGETQYF.